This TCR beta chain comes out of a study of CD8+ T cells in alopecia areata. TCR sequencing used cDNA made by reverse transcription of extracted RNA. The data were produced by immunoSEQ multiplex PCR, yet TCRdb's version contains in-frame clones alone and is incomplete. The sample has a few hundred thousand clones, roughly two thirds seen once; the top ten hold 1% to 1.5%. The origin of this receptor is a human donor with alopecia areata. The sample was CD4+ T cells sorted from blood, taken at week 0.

CDR3 sequence (DNA): TGTGCCTGGAGTGGGACCCACACCGGGGAGCTGTTTTTT. This gives the protein CAWSGTHTGELFF. This chain links TRBV30 with TRBJ2-2; D is unresolved. This CDR3 has 13 residues. V was cut by 1 base and J by 3 bases, with 6 bases left in between. Germline CDR1 and CDR2: GTSNPN and SVGIG (reference sequence).